The 32 T cell receptor beta chains given below trace back to one sample, sequenced in a study of cytomegalovirus exposure and HLA in healthy donors. Generated by immunoSEQ multiplex PCR, the TCRdb table keeps only in-frame clones and is missing some. The sample has 150,000 to 250,000 clones, around 83% seen once; the top ten hold over 10%. Sequenced input: PBMCs. The receptors shown here come from a woman in her thirties in good health and CMV-seropositive.

This chain joins TRBV29-1 and TRBJ1-1; the D gene is possibly TRBD1 (5 bases). CDR1 and CDR2 from the germline V gene are SQVTM and ANQGSEA. CDR3 length: 11 residues. Trimming cost V 6 bases and J 7 bases, with 12 bases left between them. CDR3: CSVPGLSEAFF. The CDR3 coding sequence is TGCAGCGTGCCGGGACTGAGTGAAGCTTTCTTT. Using reference TRBV29-1 and TRBJ1-1 for the parts outside the CDR3, the full variable domain is SAVISQKPSRDICQRGTSLTIQCQVDSQVTMMFWYRQQPGQSLTLIATANQGSEATYESGFVIDKFPISRPNLTFSTLTVSNMSPEDSSIYLCSVPGLSEAFFGQGTRLTVV.

This chain uses TRBV4-2 with TRBJ2-7; D is possibly TRBD1 (5 bases). CDR1 and CDR2 (germline): LGHNA, YNFKEQ. This CDR3 is built from 14 residues. Trimming cost V 4 bases and J 7 bases, with 17 bases left between them. For the CDR3, the DNA is TGTGCCAGCAGCCCGGGCCAGGGAATCGGGGAGCAGTACTTC. Its protein is CASSPGQGIGEQYF.

The V call is TRBV30, the J call TRBJ2-2, with 10 bases matching TRBD2. CDR3 size: 15 residues. Germline trimming cut 3 bases from V and 8 bases from J; bases unmatched to any gene: 9. Per the germline V gene, CDR1 is GTSNPN and CDR2 is SVGIG (reference sequence). Here the CDR3 DNA reads TGTGCCTGGAGGGGGACTAGCGCGTCTGTTGGGGAGCTGTTTTTT. Residues: CAWRGTSASVGELFF. The full variable domain, with the rest looked up from reference TRBV30 and TRBJ2-2, is SQTIHQWPATLVQPVGSPLSLECTVEGTSNPNLYWYRQAAGRGLQLLFYSVGIGQISSEVPQNLSASRPQDRQFILSSKKLLLSDSGFYLCAWRGTSASVGELFFGEGSRLTVL.

The rearrangement uses TRBV5-6 and TRBJ2-1; no firm D call. V gave up 0 bases and J gave up 0 bases, with 13 bases separating them. Germline V gene sequence: CDR1 SGHDT, CDR2 YYEEEE. CDR3 length: 17 residues. The CDR3 loop is CASSLAAGDHSYNEQFF. Written as DNA, the CDR3 is TGTGCCAGCAGCTTGGCCGCAGGTGATCACTCCTACAATGAGCAGTTCTTC.

This clone was recorded a few times. CDR3 nucleotides: TGTGCCAGCACTACGCCATACAATGAGCAGTTCTTC. Amino acids: CASTTPYNEQFF. The chain has TRBV2 and TRBJ2-1; D call uncertain. Deletions cut 7 bases from V and 4 bases from J, with 8 bases between. Germline CDR1 and CDR2: SNHLY and FYNNEI. The CDR3 contains 12 residues.

The chain's CDR3 is CASLLGANTGELFF. CDR3 DNA: TGCGCCAGCCTCCTTGGAGCGAACACCGGGGAGCTGTTTTTT. This chain connects TRBV5-1 to TRBJ2-2; D ambiguous. Trimming pared 7 bases from V and 0 bases from J, leaving 10 bases between. The CDR3 contains 14 residues. Germline CDR1 and CDR2: SGHRS and YFSETQ.

The rearrangement links TRBV27 to TRBJ2-1; 15 bases fit TRBD2. V trimming: 4 bases; J trimming: 6 bases; junction bases outside the gene matches: 7. This CDR3 comprises 17 residues. Per germline, CDR1 MNHEY and CDR2 SMNVEV (reference sequence). The CDR3 protein is CASSSRPGLAGGNEQFF. CDR3 DNA sequence: TGTGCCAGCAGTTCCCGCCCGGGACTAGCGGGAGGCAATGAGCAGTTCTTC.

This clone has more than one count but fewer than ten. The CDR3 sequence: CASSPWTSEGQLGYTF. The CDR3 DNA reads TGTGCCAGTAGCCCGTGGACCTCCGAGGGACAACTTGGCTACACCTTC. The chain uses TRBV19 and TRBJ1-2, with a possible D match to TRBD1 (6 bases). Germline loops: CDR1 LNHDA, CDR2 SQIVND (reference sequence). The CDR3 loop spans 16 amino acids. Trimming took 6 bases from V and 7 from J, leaving 24 bases between them. The entire variable domain, with the rest obtained from reference TRBV19 and TRBJ1-2, is as follows: DGGITQSPKYLFRKEGQNVTLSCEQNLNHDAMYWYRQDPGQGLRLIYYSQIVNDFQKGDIAEGYSVSREKKESFPLTVTSAQKNPTAFYLCASSPWTSEGQLGYTFGSGTRLTVV.

This sequence joins TRBV5-1 and TRBJ2-5; 9 bases match TRBD2. The CDR3 sequence is 14 residues long. Germline-derived CDR1 and CDR2 are SGHRS and YFSETQ. With 2 bases clipped from V and 1 base from J, the junction kept 0 bases outside the gene matches. The CDR3 protein is CASSFSGSQETQYF. DNA for the CDR3: TGCGCCAGCAGCTTTAGCGGGAGCCAAGAGACCCAGTACTTC.

This chain joins TRBV14 and TRBJ1-4, with TRBD1 matching 7 bases. Germline CDR1 and CDR2: SGHDN and FVKESK. The trim removed 4 bases at V and 4 bases at J, leaving 3 bases unmatched. The CDR3 runs 14 residues. CDR3 nucleotide sequence: TGTGCCAGCAGCCGTGGGACAGATAATGAAAAACTGTTTTTT. Translation gives CASSRGTDNEKLFF.

J is TRBJ1-5 and V is TRBV6-6, with 9 positions matching TRBD1. CDR3 length equals 15 residues. The trim removed 6 bases at V and 3 bases at J, leaving 6 bases unmatched. The V gene's germline CDR1 is MNHNY and CDR2 SVGAGI (reference sequence). Here the CDR3 DNA reads TGTGCCAGCAGCGACCGACAGGGGGTCAATCAGCCCCAGCATTTT. It codes for CASSDRQGVNQPQHF.

This chain uses TRBV20-1 with TRBJ1-1; D might be TRBD1 (6 bases). The germline CDR1 and CDR2 sequences are DFQATT and SNEGSKA (reference sequence). The V gene lost 5 bases and the J gene lost 5 bases, with 9 bases spanning the gap. CDR3 length: 11 amino acids. CDR3 coding DNA: TGCAGTGCTGAGGGGGGGACTGAAGCTTTCTTT. Amino acids: CSAEGGTEAFF.

The V call is TRBV5-1, the J call TRBJ2-7; TRBD1 aligns across 7 bases. The germline V gene has CDR1 SGHRS and CDR2 YFSETQ. With 7 bases clipped from V and 2 bases from J, the junction kept 6 bases outside the gene matches. The CDR3 runs to 13 residues. CDR3 DNA sequence: TGCGCCAGCGGGGACAGCTTTACCTACGAGCAGTACTTC. Encoded protein: CASGDSFTYEQYF. The variable domain in full, completed from reference TRBV5-1 and TRBJ2-7, reads KAGVTQTPRYLIKTRGQQVTLSCSPISGHRSVSWYQQTPGQGLQFLFEYFSETQRNKGNFPGRFSGRQFSNSRSEMNVSTLELGDSALYLCASGDSFTYEQYFGPGTRLTVT.

This chain links TRBV29-1 with TRBJ2-2; D unresolved. From germline, CDR1 is SQVTM and CDR2 ANQGSEA. The CDR3 is 12 residues long. Trimming removed 7 bases at V and 3 bases at J, with 9 bases between. In DNA, the CDR3 is TGCAGCGCCACCCGGGACACCGGGGAGCTGTTTTTT. The encoded protein is CSATRDTGELFF.

This chain connects TRBV2 to TRBJ2-1; 7 bases fit TRBD1. V was pared by 9 bases and J by 1 base, with 6 bases of the junction left unmatched. CDR3 length: 14 residues. In germline, CDR1 is SNHLY, CDR2 FYNNEI. As DNA, the CDR3 is TGTGCCAGTACCGGACAGGAGTCCTACAATGAGCAGTTCTTC. Translated, it gives CASTGQESYNEQFF.

The gene calls are TRBV29-1 and TRBJ2-1; TRBD2 agrees at 10 bases. V shed 3 bases and J 3 bases; nucleotides not matched to a gene: 2. The CDR3 totals 14 residues. CDR1 is SQVTM and CDR2 is ANQGSEA in the germline V gene. The CDR3 bases are TGCAGCGTTGAGGCTAGCGGGAGCTACAATGAGCAGTTCTTC. Its protein product is CSVEASGSYNEQFF.

The chain is built from TRBV5-4 and TRBJ1-1; D not certain. Trimming took 2 bases from V and 11 from J, leaving 13 bases between them. CDR1 and CDR2 from the germline V gene are SGHNT and YYREEE (reference sequence). The CDR3 is 12 amino acids. CDR3 amino acids: CASSFGPDYAFF. CDR3 coding DNA: TGTGCCAGCAGCTTCGGGCCAGACTATGCTTTCTTT.

The J gene is TRBJ2-7, the V gene TRBV30; TRBD1 agrees at 12 bases. V lost 0 bases to trimming and J lost 9 bases; unmatched junction nucleotides: 9. The CDR3 runs 15 residues. Germline V gives CDR1 GTSNPN, CDR2 SVGIG (reference sequence). CDR3 sequence (DNA): TGTGCCTGGAGTGTCACCGGGACAGGGGGCGCAGGGCAGTACTTC. It codes for CAWSVTGTGGAGQYF.

The genes are TRBV2 and TRBJ2-7; TRBD1 might be the D (5 bases). The V end lost 2 bases, the J end lost 0 bases, and 11 bases lay between the germline ends. Germline CDR1 and CDR2: SNHLY and FYNNEI. CDR3 size: 15 residues. The CDR3 loop reads CASSEPGKSSYEQYF. CDR3 nucleotides: TGTGCCAGCAGTGAACCAGGGAAAAGCTCCTACGAGCAGTACTTC. Drawing the rest from reference TRBV2 and TRBJ2-7, the complete variable domain is EPEVTQTPSHQVTQMGQEVILRCVPISNHLYFYWYRQILGQKVEFLVSFYNNEISEKSEIFDDQFSVERPDGSNFTLKIRSTKLEDSAMYFCASSEPGKSSYEQYFGPGTRLTVT.

V and J are TRBV15 and TRBJ2-1, with TRBD1 matching 7 bases. The germline gives CDR1 LNHNV, CDR2 YYDKDF (reference sequence). CDR3 length: 17 amino acids. Unmatched junction bases numbered 7, after V lost 0 bases and J lost 2 bases. CDR3 DNA: TGTGCCACCAGCAGAGATGGTCCGGGACAGACCTACAATGAGCAGTTCTTC. Protein sequence: CATSRDGPGQTYNEQFF.

The J gene is TRBJ2-5, the V gene TRBV7-3, with TRBD2 matching over 12 bases. The CDR3 extends over 16 amino acids. The V segment lost 5 bases and the J segment 5 bases; nucleotides outside the gene matches: 9. Germline CDR1 SGHTA, CDR2 FQGTGA. The CDR3 sequence: CASSSKLAGGPETQYF. CDR3 bases: TGTGCCAGCAGCAGCAAGCTAGCGGGAGGGCCGGAGACCCAGTACTTC.

This clone was detected once. The chain links TRBV5-6 to TRBJ1-2; possibly TRBD1 for D (5 bases). Germline-derived CDR1 and CDR2 are SGHDT and YYEEEE. The CDR3 totals 14 residues. Trimming stripped 4 bases from V and 3 bases from J, with 13 bases between. For the CDR3, the DNA is TGTGCCAGCAGCGGGAGGGGCTGGGACTATGGCTACACCTTC. Translation gives CASSGRGWDYGYTF.

V is TRBV13 and J is TRBJ2-7; 8 bases match TRBD1. This CDR3 has 13 amino acids. V lost 5 bases, J lost 6 bases, and 6 bases stayed unmatched. Germline assignment: CDR1 PRHDT and CDR2 FYEKMQ (reference sequence). CDR3 sequence (DNA): TGTGCCAGCAGCCCCCCGACAGGGGTCGAGCAGTACTTC. It specifies CASSPPTGVEQYF.

V gene TRBV7-2 combines with J gene TRBJ2-1; 9 bases map to TRBD2. CDR3 length equals 16 residues. Germline CDR1 and CDR2: SGHTA and FQGNSA. With 5 bases clipped from V and 4 bases from J, the junction kept 9 bases outside the gene matches. CDR3 sequence reads: CASSLRLAERYNEQFF. For the CDR3, the DNA is TGTGCCAGCAGCCTCCGACTAGCGGAAAGATACAATGAGCAGTTCTTC.

The rearrangement uses TRBV7-9 and TRBJ2-2; 7 bases align to TRBD1. Germline CDR1 reads SEHNR; CDR2 reads FQNEAQ (reference sequence). The CDR3 has 14 residues. Germline trimming cut 4 bases from V and 5 bases from J; bases unmatched to any gene: 4. As DNA, the CDR3 is TGTGCCAGCAGCTACACAGGGGAGACCGGGGAGCTGTTTTTT. This gives the protein CASSYTGETGELFF.

This clone was seen a single time. The DNA for the CDR3 is TGTGCCAGCGGGGGGATACGCTCCTACAATGAGCAGTTCTTC. This gives the protein CASGGIRSYNEQFF. V is TRBV28 and J is TRBJ2-1; D may be TRBD2 (6 bases). This CDR3 spans 14 amino acids. Germline V CDR1 and CDR2: MDHEN, SYDVKM. Trimming took 8 bases from V and 0 from J, leaving 11 bases between them.

The chain combines TRBV6-1 with TRBJ1-1; D is unresolved. From germline, CDR1 is MNHNS and CDR2 SASEGT. The CDR3 runs 13 residues. Trimming removed 6 bases from V and 6 bases from J, with 14 bases in between. The CDR3 nucleotides are TGTGCCAGCAGGCGAGGTGCGGAGGCTGAAGCTTTCTTT. Protein: CASRRGAEAEAFF.

Only one count was recorded for this clone. The chain's CDR3 is CASQSGDYNEQFF. The CDR3 DNA reads TGTGCCAGCCAAAGCGGGGACTACAATGAGCAGTTCTTC. The chain combines TRBV9 with TRBJ2-1; 7 nucleotides align to TRBD2. CDR3 length: 13 residues. Germline V gives CDR1 SGDLS, CDR2 YYNGEE. V dropped 7 bases and J dropped 3; count of bases not matched to a gene: 4.

The chain recombines TRBV25-1 with TRBJ2-7; 11 positions agree with TRBD2. The germline gives CDR1 MGHDK, CDR2 SYGVNS. With V trimmed by 7 bases and J by 4 bases, 3 bases remained unmatched. The CDR3 extends over 13 amino acids. In DNA form, the CDR3 reads TGTGCCAGCACGGGACTAGCGGAGTACGAGCAGTACTTC. It is translated as CASTGLAEYEQYF.

The chain recombines TRBV6-5 with TRBJ2-7; 9 bases are a match to TRBD1. The CDR3 runs to 14 residues. The J segment lost 4 bases and the V segment lost 8 bases, leaving 9 bases of the junction unmatched. From germline, CDR1 is MNHEY and CDR2 SVGAGI. The DNA of the CDR3 is TGTGCCAGCCTACACGGGACAGGGAATTACGAGCAGTACTTC. It yields the protein CASLHGTGNYEQYF.

This clone came up once. The chain combines TRBV6-5 with TRBJ2-7, with TRBD2 identical over 7 bases. CDR3 length: 14 residues. Germline CDR1 and CDR2: MNHEY and SVGAGI. V was clipped by 4 bases and J by 0 bases; unmatched bases: 3. The CDR3 region has the DNA TGTGCCAGCAGTTGGGGGGGGAGCTCCTACGAGCAGTACTTC. This codes for CASSWGGSSYEQYF.

The J gene is TRBJ1-2, the V gene TRBV30, with 9 nucleotides matching TRBD1. CDR3 length: 14 amino acids. Germline CDR1 is GTSNPN and CDR2 is SVGIG (reference sequence). Trimming at V came to 6 bases and at J to 5 bases, leaving 10 bases not matched to a gene. CDR3 bases: TGTGCCTGCCCCAGGGACAGGGAGAAGTATGGCTACACCTTC. This translates into CACPRDREKYGYTF. Based on the CDR3 plus reference TRBV30 and TRBJ1-2, the full variable domain is SQTIHQWPATLVQPVGSPLSLECTVEGTSNPNLYWYRQAAGRGLQLLFYSVGIGQISSEVPQNLSASRPQDRQFILSSKKLLLSDSGFYLCACPRDREKYGYTFGSGTRLTVV.